Following are 20 T cell receptor beta chains from one sample sequenced in a study of blood T cells in healthy people across ages. Next came a second PCR, run for roughly 6 to 11 cycles, which used a sample-barcoded 5' primer along with a J-beta primer mix. TCRdb re-analysed the 5' RACE reads in MiXCR, keeping a single row per CDR3 protein. Of 790,000 or so distinct CDR3 sequences in the sample, roughly 56% were seen once. Sequenced sample: blood. The receptor set was obtained from a man aged 35-49 years in good health.

The sample holds one count of this clonotype. An end of the junction differs from the germline gene, which may be a read error. V and J are TRBV14 and TRBJ2-3; D is undetermined. Germline V gene data show CDR1 as SGHDN and CDR2 as FVKESK. CDR3 size: 14 residues. The CDR3 sequence is CANSQGIRSRTQYF. CDR3 sequence (DNA): TGTGCCAACAGCCAAGGGATCCGGAGCAGGACGCAGTATTTT. The complete variable domain, with remaining parts taken from reference TRBV14 and TRBJ2-3, reads EAGVTQFPSHSVIEKGQTVTLRCDPISGHDNLYWYRRVMGKEIKFLLHFVKESKQDESGMPNNRFLAERTGGTYSTLKVQPAELEDSGVYFCANSQGIRSRTQYFGPGTRLTVL.

The gene calls are TRBV28 and TRBJ1-5; D gene unclear. Trimming pared 2 bases from V and 0 bases from J, leaving 8 bases between. CDR1 and CDR2 (germline): MDHEN, SYDVKM. The CDR3 has 15 residues. The CDR3 reads CASSLPQNSNQPQHF. CDR3 nucleotides: TGTGCCAGCAGTTTACCCCAGAATAGCAATCAGCCCCAGCATTTT.

The J gene is TRBJ2-3, the V gene TRBV2; the match to TRBD1 covers 8 bases. Losses at the gene ends were 6 bases for V and 1 base for J; bases not matched to a gene: 6. The CDR3 loop spans 15 amino acids. From germline, CDR1 is SNHLY and CDR2 FYNNEI. CDR3 DNA: TGTGCCAGCAGCGGACAGGGTATCGGCACAGATACGCAGTATTTT. Translating gives CASSGQGIGTDTQYF.

The J gene is TRBJ2-5, the V gene TRBV27, with 8 bases lining up with TRBD2. Trimming cost V 6 bases and J 3 bases; bases outside gene matches: 9. CDR3 length: 15 amino acids. The germline V gene encodes CDR1 MNHEY and CDR2 SMNVEV (reference sequence). CDR3 residues: CASRGAGGGKETQYF. CDR3 nucleotides: TGTGCCAGCAGGGGGGCGGGAGGTGGGAAAGAGACCCAGTACTTC.

This clonotype has just a few counts. The chain has TRBV20-1 and TRBJ2-4; D remains ambiguous. This CDR3 is built from 15 residues. V gave up 6 bases and J gave up 5 bases, with 20 bases separating them. Germline assignment: CDR1 DFQATT and CDR2 SNEGSKA (reference sequence). CDR3 in DNA: TGCAGTGCCCCCCAAGTGTTAGTACGGGAAAACATTCAGTACTTC. It is translated as CSAPQVLVRENIQYF.

The V and J genes are TRBV7-3 and TRBJ2-7; D is perhaps TRBD1 or TRBD2 (5 bases each). TRBJ2-5 explains the end of the DNA better; the J call may be wrong. Germline V gene lookup returns CDR1 SGHTA and CDR2 FQGTGA. This CDR3 region has 16 residues. The chain's CDR3 is CASSPSGWGKAETQYF. The CDR3 coding sequence is TGTGCCAGCAGCCCCTCGGGGTGGGGGAAAGCAGAGACCCAGTACTTC.

This chain connects TRBV9 to TRBJ2-5; unclear D gene. The CDR3 contains 13 residues. CDR1 is SGDLS, CDR2 YYNGEE, per germline. Trimming left V 4 bases short and J 2 bases short, with 9 bases between. This chain's CDR3 is CASSPQPQETQYF. The CDR3 coding sequence is TGTGCCAGCAGCCCTCAACCGCAAGAGACCCAGTACTTC.

The chain is built from TRBV5-6 and TRBJ1-6, with D perhaps TRBD1 (5 bases). V shed 7 bases and J shed 10 bases, with 6 bases lying between them. The CDR3 totals 10 residues. The germline CDR1 and CDR2 sequences are SGHDT and YYEEEE. The CDR3 DNA reads TGTGCCAGCGGGACGTCACCCCTCCACTTT. Translating it yields CASGTSPLHF.

This chain uses TRBV4-2 with TRBJ2-3; 9 bases are a match to TRBD2. This CDR3 is 19 amino acids long. Germline V gives CDR1 LGHNA, CDR2 YNFKEQ. J was trimmed by 0 bases and V by 4 bases; bases with no gene match: 14. CDR3 sequence: CASSPPYSGGRTSTDTQYF. CDR3 in DNA: TGTGCCAGCAGCCCCCCTTATAGCGGGGGTCGTACTAGCACAGATACGCAGTATTTT.

CDR3 bases: TGTGCCAGCAGCCAACAGGCCGTTCCGGGTCTCTCCTACGAGCAGTACTTC. Its translation: CASSQQAVPGLSYEQYF. The chain recombines TRBV3-1 with TRBJ2-7; D uncertain. This CDR3 comprises 17 residues. Germline CDR1 reads LGHDT; CDR2 reads YNNKEL (reference sequence). Trimming cost V 2 bases and J 0 bases, with 17 bases left between them.

This clonotype was counted between two and nine times. Relative to the germline gene, one junction end is altered; a read error may explain this. The chain couples TRBV4-1 to TRBJ2-5; 7 positions match TRBD2. This CDR3 spans 13 amino acids. CDR1 MGHRA and CDR2 YSYEKL come from the germline V gene. In nucleotides, the CDR3 is TGCGCCAGCAACCAAGCGGGGCAAGAGACCCAGTACTTC. Amino acid sequence: CASNQAGQETQYF.

The rearrangement links TRBV10-2 to TRBJ2-7, with D hard to call. V was shortened by 5 bases and J by 2 bases, with 16 bases between the two germline ends. The CDR3 is 15 residues long. The germline V gene has CDR1 WSHSY and CDR2 SAAADI. CDR3 protein: CASSNTGRATYEQYF. The CDR3 coding sequence is TGCGCCAGCAGTAACACTGGTAGGGCGACCTACGAGCAGTACTTC.

This clonotype turned up a few times. The rearrangement links TRBV4-1 to TRBJ1-5; TRBD1 is a possible D gene (6 bases). This CDR3 has 14 amino acids. V was cut by 1 base and J by 5 bases, with 9 bases left in between. CDR1 and CDR2 (germline): MGHRA, YSYEKL. The CDR3, as DNA: TGCGCCAGCAGCCAAGGGGACAACTATCAGCCCCAGCATTTT. This gives the protein CASSQGDNYQPQHF.

The V and J genes are TRBV27 and TRBJ2-2, with 8 bases identical to TRBD1. V was pared by 6 bases and J by 6 bases, with 15 bases of the junction left unmatched. Looked up from germline, CDR1 is MNHEY and CDR2 is SMNVEV (reference sequence). The CDR3 has 17 amino acids. The DNA of the CDR3 is TGTGCCAGCAGACCCGGTTCGGCAGGGGGCTTCCCCGGGGAGCTGTTTTTT. It specifies CASRPGSAGGFPGELFF.

The chain is built from TRBV20-1 and TRBJ2-5; D might be TRBD2 (6 bases). CDR3 size: 10 residues. Trimming took 7 bases from V and 4 from J, leaving 7 bases between them. CDR1 and CDR2 from the germline V gene are DFQATT and SNEGSKA (reference sequence). The CDR3 here is CSGGGETQYF. DNA for the CDR3: TGCAGTGGGGGAGGAGAGACCCAGTACTTC.

This clonotype occurred a few times. The CDR3 region has the DNA TGTGCCAGCAGCCGCGACAGGGAAATCTACAATGAGCAGTTCTTC. This gives the protein CASSRDREIYNEQFF. This chain links TRBV12-3 or TRBV12-4 with TRBJ2-1; TRBD1 aligns across 7 bases. This CDR3 is 15 amino acids long. V lost 6 bases, J lost 3 bases, and 8 bases stayed unmatched.

The chain is built from TRBV28 and TRBJ2-5; 9 bases align to TRBD2. V shed 8 bases and J 3 bases; nucleotides not matched to a gene: 10. This CDR3 has 15 residues. Germline CDR1 is MDHEN and CDR2 is SYDVKM. CDR3: CASAEPTSGKETQYF. The CDR3 DNA reads as TGTGCCAGCGCAGAACCGACTAGCGGTAAAGAGACCCAGTACTTC.

The table lists this clonotype with a few counts. The chain has TRBV2 and TRBJ1-2; D gene uncertain. Germline V CDR1 and CDR2: SNHLY, FYNNEI. V was trimmed by 3 bases and J by 5 bases, leaving 4 bases between them. The CDR3 sequence is 11 residues long. This CDR3 reads CASSDLYGYTF. The CDR3 DNA is TGTGCCAGCAGTGATCTATATGGCTACACCTTC.

This rearrangement joins TRBV4-3 to TRBJ1-2; no clear D. There are 16 residues in the CDR3. Per the germline V gene, CDR1 is LGHNA and CDR2 is YSLEER. The V end lost 2 bases, the J end lost 2 bases, and 15 bases lay between the germline ends. The CDR3 here is CASSQSQVPPNYGYTF. CDR3 sequence (DNA): TGCGCCAGCAGCCAAAGTCAGGTGCCTCCAAACTATGGCTACACCTTC.

V is TRBV11-2 and J is TRBJ2-3; D uncertain. CDR3 size: 16 residues. The ends were cut back, 6 bases at V and 2 bases at J, with 18 bases in the middle. Germline V CDR1 and CDR2: SGHAT, FQNNGV. CDR3 nucleotide sequence: TGTGCCAGCAGTTTACAATTTAGGGCAACCACAGATACGCAGTATTTT. Its translation: CASSLQFRATTDTQYF.